The entry that follows covers one TCR beta chain sequence. The CDR3 loop spans 15 amino acids. V lost 7 bases and J 2 bases, leaving 14 bases between the germline ends. The entry originates in a study of blood T cells in healthy people across ages. At the level of the study: Template-switching capture recovered about one barcoded beta molecule per two T cells.

A second PCR of 7 to 11 cycles used a sample-barcoded 5' primer and a J-beta primer mix. Individual samples furnished no less than 2.5 million CDR3-containing paired-end reads apiece. TCRdb independently ran MiXCR on the 5' RACE reads; one entry per CDR3 protein. The repertoire holds fewer than 800,000 distinct CDR3 sequences, with roughly 21% as singletons. The TCR was taken from a man in his 70s in good health. The sequenced material came from blood. The V call is TRBV12-3 or TRBV12-4, the J call TRBJ2-2; TRBD1 is a possible D gene (5 bases). The CDR3 loop is CASKRGLPNTGELFF. The CDR3 coding sequence is TGTGCCAGCAAAAGGGGCCTACCAAACACCGGGGAGCTGTTTTTT.